These T cell receptor beta chains were read from a single sample in a study of T cell responses to AZD1222 COVID-19 vaccine. Method: immunoSEQ multiplex PCR; TCRdb's copy keeps in-frame clones and lacks some. The sample consists of approximately 120,000 clones, approximately 90% of them appearing once. The material was peripheral blood, obtained on day 0 of AZD1222 vaccination. These receptors were collected from an adult in good health. Both conserved end residues are part of each CDR3. A D gene is named only where the DNA matches it firmly. Part of the rows lack a size; the others show once, few, many or a class for expanded clones.

abundance: NA; j_gene: TRBJ2-6; v_gene: TRBV7-6; d_gene: NA; CDR3aa: CASSLFTGGPTSGANVLTF; CDR3nt: TGTGCCAGCAGCTTATTTACGGGGGGCCCAACCTCTGGGGCCAACGTCCTGACTTTC
abundance: NA; j_gene: TRBJ2-7; v_gene: TRBV5-1; d_gene: TRBD2; CDR3aa: CASSLVGTSTYEQYF; CDR3nt: TGCGCCAGCAGCTTGGTCGGGACTAGCACCTACGAGCAGTACTTC
abundance: once; j_gene: TRBJ1-1; v_gene: TRBV7-9; d_gene: TRBD1; CDR3aa: CASSLRSGGNTEAFF; CDR3nt: TGTGCCAGCAGCTTGCGCTCAGGGGGGAACACTGAAGCTTTCTTT
abundance: NA; j_gene: TRBJ2-1; v_gene: TRBV11-2; d_gene: TRBD2; CDR3aa: CASSFILAGVNEQFF; CDR3nt: TGTGCCAGCAGCTTTATCCTAGCGGGAGTCAATGAGCAGTTCTTC
abundance: NA; j_gene: TRBJ1-1; v_gene: TRBV11-2; d_gene: NA; CDR3aa: CASSRTNSQHQPNTEAFF; CDR3nt: TGTGCCAGCAGTCGCACCAACTCGCAGCACCAACCGAACACTGAAGCTTTCTTT
abundance: NA; j_gene: TRBJ2-3; v_gene: TRBV2; d_gene: TRBD2; CDR3aa: CAITHGSSGSFTDTQYF; CDR3nt: TGTGCCATTACTCACGGGTCTAGCGGGAGTTTCACAGATACGCAGTATTTT
abundance: NA; j_gene: TRBJ2-3; v_gene: TRBV4-1; d_gene: TRBD2; CDR3aa: CASSQEGLVILTDTQYF; CDR3nt: TGCGCCAGCAGCCAAGAAGGACTAGTAATCCTTACAGATACGCAGTATTTT
abundance: NA; j_gene: TRBJ1-5; v_gene: TRBV28; d_gene: TRBD1; CDR3aa: CASSPDRAGGQPQHF; CDR3nt: TGTGCCAGCAGTCCCGACAGGGCAGGTGGTCAGCCCCAGCATTTT
abundance: NA; j_gene: TRBJ2-5; v_gene: TRBV5-4; d_gene: NA; CDR3aa: CASATPGKETQYF; CDR3nt: TGTGCCAGCGCTACACCGGGGAAAGAGACCCAGTACTTC
abundance: NA; j_gene: TRBJ2-7; v_gene: TRBV5-4; d_gene: TRBD2; CDR3aa: CASSPGTSGRYEQYF; CDR3nt: TGTGCCAGCAGCCCAGGGACTAGCGGGAGATACGAGCAGTACTTC
abundance: NA; j_gene: TRBJ1-5; v_gene: TRBV19; d_gene: TRBD1; CDR3aa: CASERGHNQPQHF; CDR3nt: TGTGCCAGCGAGAGGGGGCACAATCAGCCCCAGCATTTT
abundance: NA; j_gene: TRBJ2-7; v_gene: TRBV2; d_gene: NA; CDR3aa: CASTRTDPYEQYF; CDR3nt: TGTGCCAGCACAAGGACTGACCCCTACGAGCAGTACTTC
abundance: once; j_gene: TRBJ2-1; v_gene: TRBV5-1; d_gene: NA; CDR3aa: CASSLAVGDEQFF; CDR3nt: TGCGCCAGCAGCTTGGCCGTGGGAGATGAGCAGTTCTTC
abundance: NA; j_gene: TRBJ2-7; v_gene: TRBV13; d_gene: NA; CDR3aa: CASSLTYEQYF; CDR3nt: TGTGCCAGCAGCCTCACCTACGAGCAGTACTTC
abundance: NA; j_gene: TRBJ2-1; v_gene: TRBV6-2/TRBV6-3; d_gene: TRBD2; CDR3aa: CASSYRLALYNEQFF; CDR3nt: TGTGCCAGCAGTTATAGACTAGCGCTCTACAATGAGCAGTTCTTC
abundance: NA; j_gene: TRBJ2-1; v_gene: TRBV4-1; d_gene: NA; CDR3aa: CASSQGPAAAYNEQFF; CDR3nt: TGCGCCAGCAGCCAAGGCCCAGCGGCTGCCTACAATGAGCAGTTCTTC
abundance: NA; j_gene: TRBJ1-6; v_gene: TRBV20-1; d_gene: TRBD1; CDR3aa: CSASSAGGNSPLHF; CDR3nt: TGCAGTGCTAGTAGCGCAGGGGGTAATTCACCCCTCCACTTT
abundance: NA; j_gene: TRBJ2-7; v_gene: TRBV7-2; d_gene: NA; CDR3aa: CASSLGRGPPLVGEQYF; CDR3nt: TGTGCCAGCAGCTTGGGGCGGGGCCCACCCCTAGTTGGCGAGCAGTACTTC
abundance: NA; j_gene: TRBJ2-7; v_gene: TRBV5-1; d_gene: NA; CDR3aa: CASSLEGNSYEQYF; CDR3nt: TGCGCCAGCAGCTTGGAGGGCAACTCCTACGAGCAGTACTTC
abundance: NA; j_gene: TRBJ2-7; v_gene: TRBV10-3; d_gene: TRBD1; CDR3aa: CAISAGTGDYEQYF; CDR3nt: TGTGCCATCAGTGCCGGGACAGGGGACTACGAGCAGTACTTC
abundance: NA; j_gene: TRBJ2-7; v_gene: TRBV4-1; d_gene: NA; CDR3aa: CASSQPLEGYEQYF; CDR3nt: TGCGCCAGCAGCCAACCCCTCGAGGGGTACGAGCAGTACTTC
abundance: NA; j_gene: TRBJ2-1; v_gene: TRBV5-1; d_gene: TRBD2; CDR3aa: CASSKLRGTSGSGFGYEQFF; CDR3nt: TGCGCCAGCAGCAAACTTCGCGGGACTAGCGGGAGTGGATTTGGCTATGAGCAGTTCTTC
abundance: NA; j_gene: TRBJ2-7; v_gene: TRBV24-1; d_gene: NA; CDR3aa: CATPRLGTAYEQYF; CDR3nt: TGTGCCACCCCCCGGTTGGGGACCGCCTACGAGCAGTACTTC
abundance: NA; j_gene: TRBJ1-4; v_gene: TRBV18; d_gene: NA; CDR3aa: CASSAVATNEKLFF; CDR3nt: TGTGCCAGCTCTGCAGTTGCAACTAATGAAAAACTGTTTTTT
abundance: NA; j_gene: TRBJ1-5; v_gene: TRBV6-5; d_gene: NA; CDR3aa: CASQGDQPQHF; CDR3nt: TGTGCCAGTCAGGGAGATCAGCCCCAGCATTTT
abundance: NA; j_gene: TRBJ2-5; v_gene: TRBV4-2; d_gene: TRBD2; CDR3aa: CASSQVLAGVETQYF; CDR3nt: TGTGCCAGCAGCCAAGTCCTAGCGGGAGTTGAGACCCAGTACTTC
abundance: NA; j_gene: TRBJ1-1; v_gene: TRBV13; d_gene: TRBD1; CDR3aa: CASSSRTGPILNTEAFF; CDR3nt: TGTGCCAGCAGCTCGAGGACAGGGCCAATACTGAACACTGAAGCTTTCTTT
abundance: NA; j_gene: TRBJ1-2; v_gene: TRBV19; d_gene: NA; CDR3aa: CASTTRDYGYTF; CDR3nt: TGTGCCAGTACGACTAGAGACTATGGCTACACCTTC
abundance: NA; j_gene: TRBJ1-4; v_gene: TRBV3-1/TRBV3-2; d_gene: NA; CDR3aa: CASSQGTNEKLFF; CDR3nt: TGTGCCAGCAGCCAGGGTACCAATGAAAAACTGTTTTTT
abundance: NA; j_gene: TRBJ1-2; v_gene: TRBV10-3; d_gene: NA; CDR3aa: CAISEGSSNYGYTF; CDR3nt: TGTGCCATCAGTGAAGGCAGTTCTAACTATGGCTACACCTTC
abundance: NA; j_gene: TRBJ1-4; v_gene: TRBV27; d_gene: TRBD1; CDR3aa: CASSTQSGTGIEKLFF; CDR3nt: TGTGCCAGCAGTACTCAATCCGGGACAGGGATTGAAAAACTGTTTTTT
abundance: NA; j_gene: TRBJ2-7; v_gene: TRBV24-1; d_gene: TRBD2; CDR3aa: CATSDRTSGRAFGNEQYF; CDR3nt: TGTGCCACCAGTGACCGGACTAGCGGGAGGGCCTTTGGGAACGAGCAGTACTTC
abundance: few; j_gene: TRBJ2-1; v_gene: TRBV11-3; d_gene: NA; CDR3aa: CASSLASGHYNEQFF; CDR3nt: TGTGCCAGCAGCTTAGCCAGCGGGCACTACAATGAGCAGTTCTTC
abundance: NA; j_gene: TRBJ2-3; v_gene: TRBV12-3/TRBV12-4; d_gene: NA; CDR3aa: CASSLPQDTQYF; CDR3nt: TGTGCCAGCAGTTTGCCGCAGGATACGCAGTATTTT
abundance: NA; j_gene: TRBJ2-3; v_gene: TRBV20-1; d_gene: TRBD2; CDR3aa: CSASDEITSGRGDTQYF; CDR3nt: TGCAGTGCTAGTGATGAAATTACTAGCGGGAGGGGAGATACGCAGTATTTT
abundance: NA; j_gene: TRBJ1-2; v_gene: TRBV7-9; d_gene: NA; CDR3aa: CASSLGAGEGYTF; CDR3nt: TGTGCCAGCAGCTTAGGGGCAGGCGAGGGCTACACCTTC
abundance: NA; j_gene: TRBJ2-1; v_gene: TRBV7-9; d_gene: TRBD2; CDR3aa: CASSLDSWTSGSNEQFF; CDR3nt: TGTGCCAGCAGCTTAGATAGTTGGACTAGCGGGAGCAATGAGCAGTTCTTC
abundance: NA; j_gene: TRBJ2-5; v_gene: TRBV24-1; d_gene: NA; CDR3aa: CATSRGETQYF; CDR3nt: TGTGCCACCAGCCGAGGGGAGACCCAGTACTTC
abundance: NA; j_gene: TRBJ2-3; v_gene: TRBV4-3; d_gene: NA; CDR3aa: CASTTACTDTQYF; CDR3nt: TGCGCCAGCACCACCGCTTGCACAGATACGCAGTATTTT